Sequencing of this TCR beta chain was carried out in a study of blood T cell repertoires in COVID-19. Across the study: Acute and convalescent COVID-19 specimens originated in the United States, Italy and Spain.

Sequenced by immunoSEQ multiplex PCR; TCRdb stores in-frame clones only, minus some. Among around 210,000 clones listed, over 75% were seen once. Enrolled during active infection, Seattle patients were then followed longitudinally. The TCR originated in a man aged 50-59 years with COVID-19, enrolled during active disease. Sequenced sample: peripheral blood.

This chain's CDR3 is CASKGAAGNTIYF. Here the CDR3 DNA reads TGTGCCAGCAAGGGGGCAGCTGGAAACACCATATATTTT. This chain links TRBV2 with TRBJ1-3; 7 positions match TRBD1. This CDR3 has 13 residues. Germline trimming cut 7 bases from V and 2 bases from J; bases unmatched to any gene: 2. CDR1 and CDR2 from the germline V gene are SNHLY and FYNNEI. Filled out from reference TRBV2 and TRBJ1-3, the complete variable domain reads EPEVTQTPSHQVTQMGQEVILRCVPISNHLYFYWYRQILGQKVEFLVSFYNNEISEKSEIFDDQFSVERPDGSNFTLKIRSTKLEDSAMYFCASKGAAGNTIYFGEGSWLTVV.